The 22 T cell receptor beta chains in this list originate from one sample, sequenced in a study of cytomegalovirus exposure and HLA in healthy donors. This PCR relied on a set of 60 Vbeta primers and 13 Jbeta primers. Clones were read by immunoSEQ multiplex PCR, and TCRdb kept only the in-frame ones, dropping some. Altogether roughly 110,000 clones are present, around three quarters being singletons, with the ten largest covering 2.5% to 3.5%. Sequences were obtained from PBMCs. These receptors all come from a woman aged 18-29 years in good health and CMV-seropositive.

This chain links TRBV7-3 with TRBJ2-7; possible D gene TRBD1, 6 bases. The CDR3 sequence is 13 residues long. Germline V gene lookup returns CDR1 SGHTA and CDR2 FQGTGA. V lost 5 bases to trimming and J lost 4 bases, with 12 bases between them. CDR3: CASSPDQGYEQYF. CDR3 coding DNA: TGTGCCAGCAGCCCTGACCAGGGGTACGAGCAGTACTTC.

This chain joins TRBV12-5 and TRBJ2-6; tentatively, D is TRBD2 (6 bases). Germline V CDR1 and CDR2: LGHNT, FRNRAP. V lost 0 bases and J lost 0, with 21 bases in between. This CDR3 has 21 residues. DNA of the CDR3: TGTGCTAGTGGTTTGGTCCCCGGCTTGGGGGGTGCGAGCTCTGGGGCCAACGTCCTGACTTTC. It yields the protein CASGLVPGLGGASSGANVLTF.

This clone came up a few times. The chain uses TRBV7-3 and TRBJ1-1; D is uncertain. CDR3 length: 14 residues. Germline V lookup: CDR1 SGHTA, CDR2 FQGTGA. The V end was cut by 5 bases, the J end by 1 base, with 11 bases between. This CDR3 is CASSQTRQNTEAFF. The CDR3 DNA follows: TGTGCCAGCAGCCAGACAAGGCAGAACACTGAAGCTTTCTTT.

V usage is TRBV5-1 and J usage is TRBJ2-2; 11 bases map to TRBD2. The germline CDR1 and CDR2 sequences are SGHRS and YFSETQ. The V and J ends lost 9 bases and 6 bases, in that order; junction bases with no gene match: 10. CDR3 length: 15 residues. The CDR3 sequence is CATHQLAGDSGELFF. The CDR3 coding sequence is TGCGCCACCCACCAACTAGCGGGAGACTCCGGGGAGCTGTTTTTT. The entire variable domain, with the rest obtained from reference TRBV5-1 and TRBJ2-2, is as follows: KAGVTQTPRYLIKTRGQQVTLSCSPISGHRSVSWYQQTPGQGLQFLFEYFSETQRNKGNFPGRFSGRQFSNSRSEMNVSTLELGDSALYLCATHQLAGDSGELFFGEGSRLTVL.

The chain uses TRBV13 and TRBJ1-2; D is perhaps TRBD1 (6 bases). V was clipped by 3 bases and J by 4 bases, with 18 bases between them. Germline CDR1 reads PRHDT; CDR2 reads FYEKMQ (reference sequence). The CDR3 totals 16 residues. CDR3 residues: CASSLTRTAEVYGYTF. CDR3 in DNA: TGTGCCAGCAGCTTGACGAGGACAGCGGAGGTCTATGGCTACACCTTC. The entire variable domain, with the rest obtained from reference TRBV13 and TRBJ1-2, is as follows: AAGVIQSPRHLIKEKRETATLKCYPIPRHDTVYWYQQGPGQDPQFLISFYEKMQSDKGSIPDRFSAQQFSDYHSELNMSSLELGDSALYFCASSLTRTAEVYGYTFGSGTRLTVV.

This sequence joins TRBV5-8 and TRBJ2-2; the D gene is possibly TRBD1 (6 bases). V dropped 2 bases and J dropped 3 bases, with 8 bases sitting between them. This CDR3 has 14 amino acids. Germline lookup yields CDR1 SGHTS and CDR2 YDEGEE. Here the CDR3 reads CASSFRGHTGELFF. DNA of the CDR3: TGTGCCAGCAGCTTCAGGGGCCACACCGGGGAGCTGTTTTTT.

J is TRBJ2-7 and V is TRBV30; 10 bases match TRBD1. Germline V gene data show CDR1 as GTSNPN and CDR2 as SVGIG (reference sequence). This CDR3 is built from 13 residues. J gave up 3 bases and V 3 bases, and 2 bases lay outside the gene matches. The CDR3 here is CAWRRTGGYEQYF. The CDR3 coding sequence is TGTGCCTGGAGAAGGACAGGGGGCTACGAGCAGTACTTC.

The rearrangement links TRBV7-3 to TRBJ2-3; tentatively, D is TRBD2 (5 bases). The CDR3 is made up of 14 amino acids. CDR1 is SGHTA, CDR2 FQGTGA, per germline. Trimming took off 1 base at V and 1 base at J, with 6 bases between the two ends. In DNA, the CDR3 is TGTGCCAGCAGCTTAATGGGAGGCACAGATACGCAGTATTTT. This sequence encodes CASSLMGGTDTQYF.

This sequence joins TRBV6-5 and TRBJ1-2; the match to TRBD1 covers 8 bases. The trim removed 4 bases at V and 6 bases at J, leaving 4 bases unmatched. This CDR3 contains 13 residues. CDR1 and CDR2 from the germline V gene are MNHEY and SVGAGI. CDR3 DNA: TGTGCCAGCAGTTTTCGACAGGGGAATGGCTACACCTTC. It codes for CASSFRQGNGYTF.

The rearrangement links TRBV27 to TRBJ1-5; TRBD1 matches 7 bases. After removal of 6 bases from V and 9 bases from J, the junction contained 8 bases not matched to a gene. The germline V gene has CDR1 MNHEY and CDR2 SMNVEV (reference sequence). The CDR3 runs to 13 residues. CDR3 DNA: TGTGCCAGCAGCAGTAAGGGGGCTCGGCCCCAGCATTTT. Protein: CASSSKGARPQHF.

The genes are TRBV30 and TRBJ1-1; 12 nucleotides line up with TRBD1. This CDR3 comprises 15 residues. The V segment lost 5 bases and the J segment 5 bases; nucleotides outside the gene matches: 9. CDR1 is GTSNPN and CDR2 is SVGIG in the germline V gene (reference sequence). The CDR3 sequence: CAWVDRDRGRTEAFF. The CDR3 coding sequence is TGTGCCTGGGTTGACCGGGACAGGGGGCGGACTGAAGCTTTCTTT. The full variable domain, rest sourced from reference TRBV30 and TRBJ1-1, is SQTIHQWPATLVQPVGSPLSLECTVEGTSNPNLYWYRQAAGRGLQLLFYSVGIGQISSEVPQNLSASRPQDRQFILSSKKLLLSDSGFYLCAWVDRDRGRTEAFFGQGTRLTVV.

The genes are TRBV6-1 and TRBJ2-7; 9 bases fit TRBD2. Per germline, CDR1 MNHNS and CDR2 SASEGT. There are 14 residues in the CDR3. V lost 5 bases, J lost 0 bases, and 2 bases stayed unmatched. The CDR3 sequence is CASSSGRLSYEQYF. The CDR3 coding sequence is TGTGCCAGCAGTAGCGGGAGGCTCTCCTACGAGCAGTACTTC.

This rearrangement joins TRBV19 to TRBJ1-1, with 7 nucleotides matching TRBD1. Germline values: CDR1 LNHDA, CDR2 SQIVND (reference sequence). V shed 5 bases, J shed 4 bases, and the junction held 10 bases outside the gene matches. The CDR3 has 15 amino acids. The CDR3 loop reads CASSVGTALGTEAFF. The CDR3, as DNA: TGTGCCAGTAGTGTCGGGACAGCTTTGGGCACTGAAGCTTTCTTT.

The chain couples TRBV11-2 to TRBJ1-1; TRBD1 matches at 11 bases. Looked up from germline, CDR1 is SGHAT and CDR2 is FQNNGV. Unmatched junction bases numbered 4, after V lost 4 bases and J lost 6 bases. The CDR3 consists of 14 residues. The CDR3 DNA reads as TGTGCCAGCAGCTGGGGACAGGGGGGATCTGAAGCTTTCTTT. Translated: CASSWGQGGSEAFF. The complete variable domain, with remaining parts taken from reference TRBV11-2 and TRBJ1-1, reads EAGVAQSPRYKIIEKRQSVAFWCNPISGHATLYWYQQILGQGPKLLIQFQNNGVVDDSQLPKDRFSAERLKGVDSTLKIQPAKLEDSAVYLCASSWGQGGSEAFFGQGTRLTVV.

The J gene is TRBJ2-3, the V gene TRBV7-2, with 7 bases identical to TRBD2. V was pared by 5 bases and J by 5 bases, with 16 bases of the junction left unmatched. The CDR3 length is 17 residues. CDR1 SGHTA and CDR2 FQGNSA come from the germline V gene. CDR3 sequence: CASSTRRREWFRDTQYF. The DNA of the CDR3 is TGTGCCAGCAGCACCCGAAGGCGGGAGTGGTTTAGAGATACGCAGTATTTT.

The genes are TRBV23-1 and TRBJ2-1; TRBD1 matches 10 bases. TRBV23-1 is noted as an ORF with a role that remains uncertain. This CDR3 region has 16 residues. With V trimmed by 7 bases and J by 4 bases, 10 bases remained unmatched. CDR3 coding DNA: TGCGCCAGCACCGATCGAAAGGACAGGGGGTACAATGAGCAGTTCTTC. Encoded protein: CASTDRKDRGYNEQFF.

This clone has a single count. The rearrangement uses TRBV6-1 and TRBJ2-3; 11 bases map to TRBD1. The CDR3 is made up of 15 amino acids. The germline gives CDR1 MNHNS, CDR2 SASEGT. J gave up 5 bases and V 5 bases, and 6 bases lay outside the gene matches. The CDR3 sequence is CASSRIGTGGDTQYF. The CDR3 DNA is TGTGCCAGCAGTAGAATTGGGACAGGGGGAGATACGCAGTATTTT.

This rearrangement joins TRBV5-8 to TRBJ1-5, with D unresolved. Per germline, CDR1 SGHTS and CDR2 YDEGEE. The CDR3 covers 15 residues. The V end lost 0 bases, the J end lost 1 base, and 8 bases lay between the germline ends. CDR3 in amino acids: CASSLGLGSNQPQHF. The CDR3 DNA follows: TGTGCCAGCAGCTTGGGTCTCGGGAGCAATCAGCCCCAGCATTTT.

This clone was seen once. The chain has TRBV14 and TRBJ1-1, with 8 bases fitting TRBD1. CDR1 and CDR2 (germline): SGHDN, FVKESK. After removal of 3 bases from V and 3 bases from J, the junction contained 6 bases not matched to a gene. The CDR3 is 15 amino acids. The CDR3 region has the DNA TGTGCCAGCAGCCACCCCGGACAGGGCGACACTGAAGCTTTCTTT. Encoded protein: CASSHPGQGDTEAFF.

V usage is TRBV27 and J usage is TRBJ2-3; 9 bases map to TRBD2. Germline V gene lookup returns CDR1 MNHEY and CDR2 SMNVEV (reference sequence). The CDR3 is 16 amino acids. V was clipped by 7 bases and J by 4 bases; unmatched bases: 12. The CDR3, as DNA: TGTGCCAGCACCTCACAAGGCGGGAGGGGGTCAGATACGCAGTATTTT. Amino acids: CASTSQGGRGSDTQYF.

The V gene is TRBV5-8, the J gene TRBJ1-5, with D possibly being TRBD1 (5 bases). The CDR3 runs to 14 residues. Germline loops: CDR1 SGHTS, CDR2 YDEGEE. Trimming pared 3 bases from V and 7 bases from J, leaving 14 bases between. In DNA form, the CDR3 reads TGTGCCAGCAGCTCCCCCCACAGGAACCAGCCCCAGCATTTT. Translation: CASSSPHRNQPQHF. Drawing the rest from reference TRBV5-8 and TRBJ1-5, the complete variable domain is EAGVTQSPTHLIKTRGQQATLRCSPISGHTSVYWYQQALGLGLQFLLWYDEGEERNRGNFPPRFSGRQFPNYSSELNVNALELEDSALYLCASSSPHRNQPQHFGDGTRLSIL.

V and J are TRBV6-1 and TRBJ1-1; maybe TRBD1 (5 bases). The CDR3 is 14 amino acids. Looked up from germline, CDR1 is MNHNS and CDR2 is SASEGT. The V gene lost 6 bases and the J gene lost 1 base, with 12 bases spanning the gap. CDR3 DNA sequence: TGTGCCAGCAGCCGCCTGACAGAGAACACTGAAGCTTTCTTT. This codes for CASSRLTENTEAFF.